These 27 T cell receptor beta chains originate from one sample sequenced in a study of OX40 agonist ivuxolimab in advanced cancers. The repertoire was sequenced with immunoSEQ multiplex PCR; TCRdb's copy has only in-frame clones and lacks some. The table records 45,000 or so clones, almost 90% of them present only once. The source material was CD4+ or CD8+ T cells sorted from blood, sampled in a trial of the OX40 agonist ivuxolimab. The receptors here all came from an adult with an advanced solid tumor such as melanoma, head and neck, liver or kidney cancer.

V gene TRBV6-1 combines with J gene TRBJ1-2, with D uncertain. The V and J ends lost 2 bases and 8 bases respectively, with 12 bases between them. CDR3 length: 13 amino acids. Germline V gene lookup returns CDR1 MNHNS and CDR2 SASEGT. The CDR3 region is CASSELGVDGYTF. Written as DNA, the CDR3 is TGTGCCAGCAGTGAATTAGGTGTCGACGGCTACACCTTC.

Details on this clone: A junction boundary mismatches the germline segment, possibly from a read error. The chain is built from TRBV6-5 and TRBJ1-2; D is ambiguous. Germline lookup yields CDR1 MNHEY and CDR2 SVGAGI. This CDR3 spans 15 amino acids. The CDR3 region is CASSYSGPANYGYTF. The CDR3 bases are TGTGCCAGCAGCTACTCCGGGCCAGCTAACTATGGCTACACCTTC.

The chain couples TRBV6-4 to TRBJ2-1, with 9 bases aligning to TRBD1. Unmatched junction bases numbered 3, after V lost 6 bases and J lost 6 bases. Germline values: CDR1 MRHNA, CDR2 SNTAGT. The length of the CDR3 is 13 residues. Written as DNA, the CDR3 is TGTGCCAGCAGCACGACAGGGGGCAATGAGCAGTTCTTC. This sequence encodes CASSTTGGNEQFF.

The chain links TRBV10-3 to TRBJ2-1; D possibly matches TRBD1 or TRBD2 (5 bases each). The CDR3 is 11 amino acids. The germline CDR1 and CDR2 sequences are ENHRY and SYGVKD. V was pared by 8 bases and J by 9 bases, with 11 bases between. The CDR3 DNA is TGTGCCATCGTTCGGGGCGGTGAGCAGTTCTTC. Translation gives CAIVRGGEQFF.

The chain is built from TRBV4-1 and TRBJ1-6; TRBD1 aligns across 7 bases. Germline V lookup: CDR1 MGHRA, CDR2 YSYEKL. Unmatched junction bases numbered 15, after V lost 4 bases and J lost 6 bases. CDR3 length: 18 residues. The CDR3 nucleotides read TGCGCCAGCAGCCCTAGGGACAGACCCACAAAAGCTAATTCACCCCTCCACTTT. Protein product: CASSPRDRPTKANSPLHF.

There are a few counts of this clone. The DNA for the CDR3 is TGTGCCAGCAGCCGCCTGAGAACCTACGAGCAGTACTTC. It codes for CASSRLRTYEQYF. This chain links TRBV5-8 with TRBJ2-7; D remains unclear. The CDR3 loop spans 13 amino acids. With 4 bases removed from V and 2 bases from J, the gap between germline ends came to 10 bases. Looked up from germline, CDR1 is SGHTS and CDR2 is YDEGEE.

The chain couples TRBV10-3 to TRBJ1-3; D is undetermined. CDR1 and CDR2 (germline): ENHRY, SYGVKD. V lost 7 bases, J lost 0 bases, and 10 bases lay in between. The CDR3 sequence is 14 residues long. The CDR3 sequence is CAIKSELSGNTIYF. The CDR3, as DNA: TGTGCCATCAAGTCGGAGCTCTCTGGAAACACCATATATTTT.

CDR3 sequence reads: CASRLQETQYF. The CDR3 DNA reads TGTGCCAGTAGATTACAAGAGACCCAGTACTTC. The chain carries TRBV19 and TRBJ2-5; D is uncertain. The V gene lost 6 bases and the J gene lost 2 bases, with 4 bases spanning the gap. The germline V gene has CDR1 LNHDA and CDR2 SQIVND (reference sequence). CDR3 length: 11 residues.

The chain is built from TRBV19 and TRBJ2-4; tentatively, D is TRBD1 (6 bases). Per germline, CDR1 LNHDA and CDR2 SQIVND (reference sequence). Trimming shortened V by 5 bases and J by 0 bases, and 11 bases separated the two germline ends. The length of the CDR3 is 15 residues. CDR3 amino acids: CASSGQFLAKNIQYF. The CDR3 DNA follows: TGTGCCAGTAGTGGACAGTTCCTAGCCAAAAACATTCAGTACTTC.

As DNA, the CDR3 is TGCGCCAGCAGCCCTTACTACGGCGGGAGTTTCCAAGAGACCCAGTACTTC. This encodes CASSPYYGGSFQETQYF. V is TRBV4-1 and J is TRBJ2-5, with 7 bases that match TRBD2. The CDR3 covers 17 residues. The junction had 12 bases not matched to a gene; V was cut back by 4 bases and J by 1 base. Germline loops: CDR1 MGHRA, CDR2 YSYEKL.

Judged by abundance, this clone is large. The V call is TRBV4-1, the J call TRBJ1-2; D uncertain. This CDR3 has 12 residues. Trimming left V 0 bases short and J 8 bases short, with 7 bases between. The germline V gene encodes CDR1 MGHRA and CDR2 YSYEKL. The CDR3 nucleotides are TGCGCCAGCAGCCAAGACGGGGAGGGCTACACCTTC. Its protein product is CASSQDGEGYTF.

This rearrangement joins TRBV28 to TRBJ2-5, with D perhaps being TRBD1 or TRBD2 (6 bases each). Trimming shortened V by 3 bases and J by 5 bases, and 16 bases separated the two germline ends. The CDR3 totals 15 residues. Germline CDR1 reads MDHEN; CDR2 reads SYDVKM. The CDR3 sequence is CASSFPTRGGETQYF. The CDR3 coding sequence is TGTGCCAGCAGTTTCCCGACTAGAGGGGGGGAGACCCAGTACTTC.

This clone was counted a single time. CDR3 DNA sequence: TGTGCCAGCACACAGCCCGGACCGGGGGAGCAGTACTTC. Its translation: CASTQPGPGEQYF. The rearrangement links TRBV2 to TRBJ2-7, with D perhaps TRBD2 (5 bases). Germline V gene data show CDR1 as SNHLY and CDR2 as FYNNEI. Trimming pared 7 bases from V and 7 bases from J, leaving 17 bases between. The CDR3 contains 13 residues.

The chain couples TRBV4-2 to TRBJ2-7; a weak D match, TRBD2 (5 bases). The CDR3 loop spans 12 amino acids. The V and J ends lost 4 bases and 6 bases respectively, with 10 bases between them. The germline gives CDR1 LGHNA, CDR2 YNFKEQ. The CDR3 loop reads CASSLNGIEQYF. Here the CDR3 DNA reads TGTGCCAGCAGCCTCAACGGGATCGAGCAGTACTTC.

CDR3 in amino acids: CASKGLAVDEQFF. For the CDR3, the DNA is TGTGCCAGCAAAGGACTCGCGGTCGATGAGCAGTTCTTC. This chain connects TRBV27 to TRBJ2-1, with D maybe TRBD2 (5 bases). CDR1 is MNHEY, CDR2 SMNVEV, per germline (reference sequence). This CDR3 has 13 amino acids. Trimming removed 7 bases from V and 8 bases from J, with 15 bases in between.

The chain employs TRBV9 and TRBJ2-2, with D unresolved. The CDR3 consists of 14 residues. V gave up 4 bases and J gave up 7 bases, with 14 bases separating them. Germline CDR1 SGDLS, CDR2 YYNGEE. CDR3 in DNA: TGTGCCAGCAGCCTCCTAGTGGGTAGCGGGGAGCTGTTTTTT. Protein sequence: CASSLLVGSGELFF.

This clone has more than one count but fewer than ten. The rearrangement uses TRBV18 and TRBJ2-1; no definite D call. The CDR3 consists of 11 residues. V dropped 2 bases and J dropped 8 bases, with 4 bases sitting between them. CDR1 is KGHSH, CDR2 LQKENI, per germline. DNA of the CDR3: TGTGCCAGCTCACCAGGGGATGAGCAGTTCTTC. This codes for CASSPGDEQFF.

The chain is built from TRBV28 and TRBJ2-5; no firm D call. CDR1 and CDR2 from the germline V gene are MDHEN and SYDVKM. V lost 6 bases, J lost 5 bases, and 4 bases lay in between. The CDR3 extends over 10 amino acids. CDR3 DNA sequence: TGTGCCAGCAGACGGGAGACCCAGTACTTC. Translated: CASRRETQYF.

The chain joins TRBV9 to TRBJ2-5; maybe TRBD1 (6 bases). The V gene's germline CDR1 is SGDLS and CDR2 YYNGEE. V was pared by 4 bases and J by 7 bases, with 11 bases between. This CDR3 comprises 12 residues. CDR3 DNA sequence: TGTGCCAGCAGCCCCCAACAGGGGACCCAGTACTTC. The encoded protein is CASSPQQGTQYF.

The chain uses TRBV5-6 and TRBJ2-7; tentative D call: TRBD2 (5 bases). The CDR3 has 12 residues. V lost 6 bases to trimming and J lost 0 bases, with 7 bases between them. The V gene's germline CDR1 is SGHDT and CDR2 YYEEEE. CDR3 region: CASTGNSYEQYF. The CDR3 bases are TGTGCCAGCACCGGGAACTCCTACGAGCAGTACTTC.

The J gene is TRBJ2-1, the V gene TRBV4-1; 7 bases are a match to TRBD2. This CDR3 has 15 amino acids. The J segment lost 9 bases and the V segment lost 4 bases, leaving 12 bases of the junction unmatched. Germline lookup yields CDR1 MGHRA and CDR2 YSYEKL. The CDR3 loop is CASSRDGGRGVEQFF. In nucleotides, the CDR3 is TGCGCCAGCAGCCGTGATGGCGGGAGAGGGGTTGAGCAGTTCTTC.

V usage is TRBV7-9 and J usage is TRBJ1-1, with no clear D. Germline CDR1 and CDR2: SEHNR and FQNEAQ (reference sequence). V was trimmed by 3 bases and J by 3 bases, leaving 2 bases between them. The CDR3 contains 11 residues. In DNA, the CDR3 is TGTGCCAGCAGCTTTGACACTGAAGCTTTCTTT. Translating it yields CASSFDTEAFF.

This chain joins TRBV28 and TRBJ1-2; a weak D match, TRBD1 (5 bases). CDR1 is MDHEN, CDR2 SYDVKM, per germline. V was trimmed by 2 bases and J by 1 base, leaving 11 bases between them. The CDR3 runs to 15 residues. The chain's CDR3 is CASSLLEGLNYGYTF. The CDR3 DNA is TGTGCCAGCAGTTTACTTGAGGGGCTTAACTATGGCTACACCTTC.

The rearrangement links TRBV6-5 to TRBJ2-7; 10 bases fit TRBD1. This CDR3 is built from 15 residues. V was pared by 4 bases and J by 5 bases, with 8 bases of the junction left unmatched. Germline CDR1 MNHEY, CDR2 SVGAGI. CDR3 coding DNA: TGTGCCAGCAGTTCCCGAGGGACAGGGGCCCACGAGCAGTACTTC. Protein sequence: CASSSRGTGAHEQYF.

This chain links TRBV11-2 with TRBJ2-2; D unresolved. This CDR3 is 14 amino acids long. Germline-derived CDR1 and CDR2 are SGHAT and FQNNGV. V lost 3 bases and J 3 bases, leaving 8 bases between the germline ends. CDR3 sequence (DNA): TGTGCCAGCAGCTTCCGTAGCTACACCGGGGAGCTGTTTTTT. It is translated as CASSFRSYTGELFF. Full variable domain (rest looked up from reference TRBV11-2 and TRBJ2-2): EAGVAQSPRYKIIEKRQSVAFWCNPISGHATLYWYQQILGQGPKLLIQFQNNGVVDDSQLPKDRFSAERLKGVDSTLKIQPAKLEDSAVYLCASSFRSYTGELFFGEGSRLTVL.

The rearrangement joins TRBV5-1 to TRBJ1-1, with D perhaps matching TRBD1 (5 bases). V was pared by 4 bases and J by 1 base, with 14 bases between. CDR3 size: 15 residues. CDR1 SGHRS and CDR2 YFSETQ come from the germline V gene. CDR3 coding DNA: TGCGCCAGCAGCGTCCGGCAGGGAGGGAACACTGAAGCTTTCTTT. Protein sequence: CASSVRQGGNTEAFF.

This clone was seen just once. The chain combines TRBV27 with TRBJ1-1, with D unclear. Between the trimmed V and J ends, which lost 1 base and 0 bases, there was a span of 9 bases. The V gene's germline CDR1 is MNHEY and CDR2 SMNVEV (reference sequence). This CDR3 has 15 amino acids. The CDR3 reads CASSLYGFMNTEAFF. In DNA, the CDR3 is TGTGCCAGCAGTTTATACGGGTTTATGAACACTGAAGCTTTCTTT.